This TCR beta chain is from a study of CD8 T cells in Susac syndrome. Findings and limits, study-wide: TCR sequencing and HLA analysis covered a relatively small number of individuals.

From germline, CDR1 is MNHNS and CDR2 SASEGT. The ends lost 8 bases at V and 0 bases at J; junction bases unmatched: 6. This CDR3 has 15 residues. RNA, at about 0.45 to 1 ug, was reverse transcribed with random hexamers. Amplification of TCR beta CDR3 was carried out by immunoSEQ multiplex PCR, which covered 54 Vbeta and 13 Jbeta segments. TCRdb called the immunoSEQ multiplex PCR reads again in MiXCR, with one record for every CDR3 protein. The sample includes 130,000 or so distinct CDR3 sequences, 75% to 90% of them seen just once. Regarding this clonotype: Its antigen is still unknown.

Sequencing of TCR beta was undertaken in CD8+ and CD4+ T cells derived from blood. The multiple sclerosis control group was made up of treatment-naive patients with stable or active relapsing-remitting disease. This chain joins TRBV6-1 and TRBJ2-5; 10 positions match TRBD1. This sequence was found in a human donor with multiple sclerosis. The sequencing input was CD8+ T cells from PBMCs. CDR3 in amino acids: CASGGDRGYQETQYF. The CDR3 region has the DNA TGTGCCAGCGGGGGGGACAGGGGATACCAAGAGACCCAGTACTTC.